This T cell receptor beta chain derives from a study of Ad26.COV2.S vaccination and SARS-CoV-2 variants. Study overall: Doses of Ad26.COV2.S were injected into muscle once or twice, 56 days apart. General study findings and limits: Reported findings describe substantial breadth in spike-specific CD8+ and CD4+ T cell responses following vaccination.

V lost 6 bases, J lost 2 bases, and 14 bases lay in between. The CDR3 extends over 15 amino acids. CDR1 is MNHNY, CDR2 SVGAGI, per germline (reference sequence). In the case of this clone: Antigen unknown.

The assay was immunoSEQ multiplex PCR, and TCRdb's table has in-frame clones only and misses some. The sample lists approximately 400,000 clones; 83% were seen once. Treatment denoted: around 19 received Ad26.COV2.S at low or high dose, single or two shots; about 5 received placebo; per-sample allocation not given. Material that was analyzed had been drawn on day 63 after the first vaccine or placebo injection. What was given as vaccine was an Ad26 vector encoding Wuhan-strain SARS-CoV-2 spike. This TCR was recovered from a person aged 18-60 years who received the Ad26.COV2.S COVID-19 vaccine or a placebo. The chain carries TRBV6-6 and TRBJ1-3, with D perhaps TRBD1 (5 bases). The material was peripheral blood, obtained in a trial of Ad26.COV2.S vaccine versus placebo. CDR3 amino acids: CASRSGTGTGNTIYF. The CDR3 bases are TGTGCCAGCAGGTCAGGGACGGGTACTGGAAACACCATATATTTT.